This TCR beta chain was recovered during a study of T cells in Graves' hyperthyroidism and ophthalmopathy. Overall study: Sampling of peripheral blood happened at initial diagnosis, prior to any treatment. Study-level points and caveats: The authors' 13 V-J model separated ophthalmopathy from stable hyperthyroidism.

Germline CDR1 and CDR2: MGHDK and SYGVNS. The V gene lost 5 bases and the J gene lost 5 bases, with 17 bases spanning the gap. This CDR3 contains 15 residues. The source material, RNA transcripts, was used to amplify TCR beta CDR3 regions. Primed by the HTBI set, a first-round RT-PCR was run on the TCR CDR3. Via MiXCR, TCRdb re-called the multiplex PCR reads, giving one row per CDR3 protein. The sample has hundreds of thousands of distinct CDR3 sequences, over 35% seen once. A word on this clonotype: Its antigen is as yet unknown.

The clonotype was recovered from a man aged 18 to 29 with Graves' hyperthyroidism. The sample taken for sequencing was blood. The chain uses TRBV25-1 and TRBJ2-3; D ambiguous. DNA of the CDR3: TGTGCCAGCAGTAGTCTTGGCCGGGCAGAAGATACGCAGTATTTT. Amino acids: CASSSLGRAEDTQYF.